These 24 T cell receptor beta chains originate from one sample sequenced in a study of cytomegalovirus exposure and HLA in healthy donors. The PCR made use of 60 Vbeta and 13 Jbeta primers. Sequenced by immunoSEQ multiplex PCR; TCRdb stores in-frame clones only, minus some. The table shows 150,000 to 180,000 clones, with approximately 79% occurring only once. The sequencing input was PBMCs. The receptors stem from a woman in her forties or fifties in good health and CMV-seropositive.

The V call is TRBV30, the J call TRBJ2-1, with 11 nucleotides matching TRBD2. Looked up from germline, CDR1 is GTSNPN and CDR2 is SVGIG (reference sequence). This CDR3 comprises 19 residues. Unmatched junction bases numbered 14, after V lost 3 bases and J lost 1 base. The CDR3 loop reads CAWSRGSSGGRWSYNEQFF. The CDR3, as DNA: TGTGCCTGGAGCCGCGGGTCTAGCGGGGGGCGATGGTCCTACAATGAGCAGTTCTTC.

This clone has more than one count but fewer than ten. This rearrangement joins TRBV5-1 to TRBJ2-7; 8 bases map to TRBD1. The J segment lost 2 bases and the V segment lost 3 bases, leaving 4 bases of the junction unmatched. This CDR3 comprises 14 residues. Germline V gives CDR1 SGHRS, CDR2 YFSETQ. CDR3 amino acids: CASSSMGQAYEQYF. CDR3 DNA: TGCGCCAGCAGCTCGATGGGACAGGCCTACGAGCAGTACTTC.

This clone was seen only once. The V gene is TRBV5-1, the J gene TRBJ1-4; a possible D gene is TRBD1 (5 bases). Germline V lookup: CDR1 SGHRS, CDR2 YFSETQ. This CDR3 region has 14 residues. The V end was cut by 4 bases, the J end by 7 bases, with 14 bases between. CDR3 DNA: TGCGCCAGCAGCCCCGGCTACCAGGGTGAAAAACTGTTTTTT. Translation gives CASSPGYQGEKLFF.

The gene calls are TRBV7-8 and TRBJ2-2; 8 bases fit TRBD1. The V and J ends lost 6 bases and 4 bases, in that order; junction bases with no gene match: 10. This CDR3 spans 16 amino acids. CDR1 and CDR2 from the germline V gene are SGHVS and FQNEAQ. The CDR3 sequence is CASSDPGGAITGELFF. The CDR3 DNA is TGTGCCAGCAGTGACCCAGGGGGCGCAATCACCGGGGAGCTGTTTTTT.

The genes are TRBV10-1 and TRBJ2-3; D possibly corresponds to TRBD1 (6 bases). CDR1 is WNHNN, CDR2 SYGVQD, per germline (reference sequence). CDR3 size: 16 residues. Trimming shortened V by 6 bases and J by 2 bases, and 18 bases separated the two germline ends. Here the CDR3 reads CASRLWGPNTTDTQYF. CDR3 nucleotide sequence: TGCGCCAGCAGATTGTGGGGGCCTAATACCACAGATACGCAGTATTTT.

This chain's CDR3 is CAISNTPTNEKLFF. The CDR3 bases are TGTGCCATCAGTAATACTCCAACTAATGAAAAACTGTTTTTT. The chain is built from TRBV10-3 and TRBJ1-4; D remains unclear. V was pared by 5 bases and J by 0 bases, with 7 bases between. CDR1 is ENHRY and CDR2 is SYGVKD in the germline V gene. This CDR3 comprises 14 residues.

The chain is built from TRBV5-1 and TRBJ2-1, with TRBD1 matching over 10 bases. The CDR3 covers 15 residues. Germline values: CDR1 SGHRS, CDR2 YFSETQ. V dropped 4 bases and J dropped 4; count of bases not matched to a gene: 5. The CDR3 here is CASSPRGQGYNEQFF. In DNA, the CDR3 is TGCGCCAGCAGCCCCCGGGGACAGGGGTACAATGAGCAGTTCTTC.

This clone showed up just a few times. V is TRBV4-3 and J is TRBJ1-3; no clear D gene. Trimming removed 6 bases at V and 3 bases at J, with 9 bases between. Germline CDR1 LGHNA, CDR2 YSLEER. The CDR3 is 13 amino acids. CDR3 sequence reads: CASSSGVGNTIYF. CDR3 bases: TGCGCCAGCAGTTCGGGAGTTGGAAACACCATATATTTT.

The chain combines TRBV27 with TRBJ1-4; D is ambiguous. Per the germline V gene, CDR1 is MNHEY and CDR2 is SMNVEV (reference sequence). V was trimmed by 5 bases and J by 2 bases, leaving 12 bases between them. The CDR3 has 15 residues. Here the CDR3 DNA reads TGTGCCAGCAGTAGCCAGGCTTGGACTAATGAAAAACTGTTTTTT. It translates to CASSSQAWTNEKLFF.

J is TRBJ2-1 and V is TRBV7-6, with D hard to call. The CDR3 extends over 16 amino acids. Germline values: CDR1 SGHVS, CDR2 FNYEAQ. V was clipped by 5 bases and J by 0 bases, with 14 bases between them. CDR3 in amino acids: CASSSIALSSYNEQFF. The CDR3 nucleotides read TGTGCCAGCAGCAGTATAGCCCTGAGCTCCTACAATGAGCAGTTCTTC.

The chain recombines TRBV5-1 with TRBJ2-2; possibly TRBD2 for D (5 bases). The CDR3 spans 13 residues. CDR1 and CDR2 from the germline V gene are SGHRS and YFSETQ. Trimming cost V 2 bases and J 4 bases, with 6 bases left between them. CDR3 loop: CASSLEGTGELFF. The DNA of the CDR3 is TGCGCCAGCAGCTTAGAGGGCACCGGGGAGCTGTTTTTT.

This rearrangement joins TRBV6-5 to TRBJ2-2, with D unresolved. This CDR3 contains 14 residues. Germline CDR1 and CDR2: MNHEY and SVGAGI. Trimming cost V 1 base and J 4 bases, with 7 bases left between them. This chain's CDR3 is CASSYYYGTGELFF. DNA of the CDR3: TGTGCCAGCAGTTACTACTACGGCACCGGGGAGCTGTTTTTT.

The rearrangement joins TRBV19 to TRBJ1-5, with 11 bases fitting TRBD1. Germline V gene lookup returns CDR1 LNHDA and CDR2 SQIVND (reference sequence). The CDR3 consists of 14 residues. V was clipped by 6 bases and J by 6 bases; unmatched bases: 4. The CDR3 is CASRSGTGGQPQHF. The CDR3 nucleotides read TGTGCCAGTAGATCTGGGACAGGGGGTCAGCCCCAGCATTTT. Full variable domain (remainder filled in from reference TRBV19 and TRBJ1-5): DGGITQSPKYLFRKEGQNVTLSCEQNLNHDAMYWYRQDPGQGLRLIYYSQIVNDFQKGDIAEGYSVSREKKESFPLTVTSAQKNPTAFYLCASRSGTGGQPQHFGDGTRLSIL.

The gene calls are TRBV5-1 and TRBJ2-3; 9 bases match TRBD2. The junction had 3 bases not matched to a gene; V was cut back by 6 bases and J by 1 base. Looked up from germline, CDR1 is SGHRS and CDR2 is YFSETQ. The CDR3 is 14 residues long. The DNA for the CDR3 is TGCGCCAGCAACCCTAGCGGGGGCACAGATACGCAGTATTTT. Translation gives CASNPSGGTDTQYF.

This chain connects TRBV19 to TRBJ2-3; TRBD2 matches at 7 bases. This CDR3 comprises 16 residues. The germline gives CDR1 LNHDA, CDR2 SQIVND (reference sequence). V shed 5 bases, J shed 0 bases, and the junction held 8 bases outside the gene matches. CDR3 protein: CASSAQLLASTDTQYF. CDR3 in DNA: TGTGCCAGTAGTGCCCAATTACTAGCGAGCACAGATACGCAGTATTTT.

This rearrangement joins TRBV6-5 to TRBJ1-2, with D possibly TRBD1 on 5 matching bases. This CDR3 contains 14 residues. From germline, CDR1 is MNHEY and CDR2 SVGAGI. Trimming removed 6 bases at V and 6 bases at J, with 17 bases between. Here the CDR3 reads CASRYRQPRDGYTF. The CDR3 DNA is TGTGCCAGCAGATACAGACAGCCCAGGGATGGCTACACCTTC.

The chain carries TRBV6-5 and TRBJ2-3, with D perhaps TRBD2 (5 bases). Trimming left V 2 bases short and J 7 bases short, with 13 bases between. Germline CDR1 MNHEY, CDR2 SVGAGI. The CDR3 contains 14 residues. The CDR3 loop is CASSYLGERNTQYF. The CDR3 nucleotides read TGTGCCAGCAGTTACCTCGGGGAAAGGAATACGCAGTATTTT.

The chain employs TRBV14 and TRBJ2-2; 11 nucleotides match TRBD1. CDR1 is SGHDN, CDR2 FVKESK, per germline. The V and J ends lost 4 bases and 6 bases, in that order; junction bases with no gene match: 4. This CDR3 contains 15 residues. CDR3: CASSRSGQGAGELFF. CDR3 DNA: TGTGCCAGCAGCCGCTCGGGACAGGGGGCCGGGGAGCTGTTTTTT.

The chain joins TRBV6-1 to TRBJ2-4; 9 nucleotides align to TRBD1. Germline CDR1 reads MNHNS; CDR2 reads SASEGT. The CDR3 is made up of 19 amino acids. J was trimmed by 8 bases and V by 4 bases; bases with no gene match: 21. The CDR3 loop reads CASSGPTGGGLNVGDIQYF. The CDR3 DNA reads TGTGCCAGCAGTGGACCGACAGGGGGGGGCTTAAATGTAGGGGACATTCAGTACTTC.

The chain combines TRBV4-3 with TRBJ2-1; 9 bases match TRBD2. V was pared by 3 bases and J by 6 bases, with 6 bases of the junction left unmatched. This CDR3 has 15 amino acids. Germline lookup yields CDR1 LGHNA and CDR2 YSLEER. The CDR3 DNA reads TGCGCCAGCAGCCACAGGCGGGGGGGACTCAATGAGCAGTTCTTC. This encodes CASSHRRGGLNEQFF.

The chain combines TRBV29-1 with TRBJ2-3; no reliable D call. Germline assignment: CDR1 SQVTM and CDR2 ANQGSEA. This CDR3 is 10 amino acids long. Trimming removed 4 bases from V and 3 bases from J, with 2 bases in between. The CDR3 loop reads CSVATDTQYF. The CDR3 nucleotides read TGCAGCGTTGCTACAGATACGCAGTATTTT.

The chain couples TRBV7-3 to TRBJ1-3; 7 nucleotides match TRBD1. The CDR3 consists of 16 residues. The germline CDR1 and CDR2 sequences are SGHTA and FQGTGA. Trimming removed 5 bases from V and 4 bases from J; junction bases left unmatched: 11. The CDR3 DNA follows: TGTGCCAGCAGCCCCGCCACAGGGGTTGGAGGAAACACCATATATTTT. Its protein product is CASSPATGVGGNTIYF.

The genes are TRBV7-2 and TRBJ2-5; TRBD2 matches at 8 bases. The CDR3 runs to 15 residues. V shed 5 bases and J 1 base; nucleotides not matched to a gene: 6. In germline, CDR1 is SGHTA, CDR2 FQGNSA. The CDR3 reads CASSLQRGRQETQYF. The CDR3 nucleotides are TGTGCCAGCAGCCTCCAGCGGGGGCGCCAAGAGACCCAGTACTTC.

The chain couples TRBV18 to TRBJ2-3; D might be TRBD2 (5 bases). Germline V gene data show CDR1 as KGHSH and CDR2 as LQKENI. This CDR3 has 13 residues. V shed 2 bases and J shed 9 bases, with 12 bases lying between them. CDR3 amino acids: CASSPSSEGTQYF. The CDR3 DNA reads as TGTGCCAGCTCACCATCGAGCGAGGGAACGCAGTATTTT.